This T cell receptor (beta chain) derives from a study of blood T cell repertoires in COVID-19. Study information: Donors in the United States, Italy and Spain gave samples during acute or convalescent COVID-19. Nucleic acid was either cDNA or gDNA, and it came from T cells, B-cell-depleted T cells, or PBMCs.

This clone was seen at least ten times. In the authors' workflow: Researchers report that nucleated cell counts were estimated from reference gene primer amplification. Sequenced by immunoSEQ multiplex PCR; TCRdb stores in-frame clones only, minus some. D and trimming were read from the DNA, whereas the V and J calls and clone size are those reported in that table. The repertoire includes about 64,000 clones, roughly 80% of them detected once, and around a tenth sits in the top ten. This clonotype originated in a human donor in a cohort sampled during active COVID-19. The sample was peripheral blood.

The CDR3 spells CASSSGPEQFF. CDR3 DNA: TGTGCCAGCAGCTCAGGGCCTGAGCAGTTCTTC. V is TRBV7-6 and J is TRBJ2-1, with D perhaps matching TRBD1 (5 bases). Per germline, CDR1 SGHVS and CDR2 FNYEAQ. The CDR3 is made up of 11 amino acids. Trimming removed 4 bases at V and 9 bases at J, with 7 bases between. Based on the CDR3 plus reference TRBV7-6 and TRBJ2-1, the full variable domain is GAGVSQSPRYKVTKRGQDVALRCDPISGHVSLYWYRQALGQGPEFLTYFNYEAQQDKSGLPNDRFSAERPEGSISTLTIQRTEQRDSAMYRCASSSGPEQFFGPGTRLTVL.